The TCR beta chain under discussion was sequenced for a study of T cells in Graves' hyperthyroidism and ophthalmopathy. Study-level findings and limits: The model's output predicted ophthalmopathy at a median of about 6.5 months prior to onset. Most thyroid clonotypes that were expanded above 0.001 also turned up in blood.

Details on this clonotype: Its antigen is not identified.

Graves' hyperthyroidism without ophthalmopathy progression within 18 months was termed stable. This CDR3 contains 15 residues. Trimming cost V 5 bases and J 9 bases, with 22 bases left between them. Germline CDR1 reads MDHEN; CDR2 reads SYDVKM. TCR beta CDR3 regions were amplified from RNA transcripts. RT-PCR in the first round (using the HTBI primer set) targeted the TCR CDR3. MiXCR was run by TCRdb on the multiplex PCR reads, yielding one entry per CDR3 protein. Of 500,000 to 750,000 distinct CDR3 sequences detected, around 14% appear once; the ten largest clones hold roughly 7.3%. Input material: blood. The clonotype originates from a woman under 40 with Graves' hyperthyroidism. The V gene is TRBV28, the J gene TRBJ1-2; D unresolved. Here the CDR3 reads CASSTPSHSLRCYTF. As DNA, the CDR3 is TGTGCCAGCAGTACCCCTTCGCACAGCCTCCGGTGCTACACCTTC.